This TCR beta chain was sequenced for a study of CD8 T cells in ankylosing spondylitis. TCRdb independently ran MiXCR on the 5' RACE reads; one entry per CDR3 protein. The sample holds just under 95,000 distinct CDR3 sequences, about 8.1% seen once. CDR1 and CDR2 from the germline V gene are GTSNPN and SVGIG (reference sequence). V was clipped by 7 bases and J by 5 bases; unmatched bases: 6. The CDR3 spans 13 residues. This sequence was found in a male donor with ankylosing spondylitis or in good health (not recorded which). The chain joins TRBV30 to TRBJ1-2; 11 bases map to TRBD1. The sequenced material came from blood, either unsorted or a sorted T cell fraction (not recorded which). The CDR3 sequence is CASDRGRPYGYTF. CDR3 coding DNA: TGTGCCTCGGACAGGGGGCGGCCTTATGGCTACACCTTC.